This T cell receptor (beta chain) emerged from a study of blood T cell repertoires in COVID-19. Study-level information: The samples span acute and convalescent COVID-19 from the United States, Italy and Spain. Sample material is recorded as cDNA or gDNA derived from T cells, B-cell-depleted T cells, or PBMCs.

J gave up 4 bases and V 2 bases, and 1 base lay outside the gene matches. The CDR3 spans 13 residues. As handled by the study authors: Amplification of reference gene primers provided the estimated nucleated cell counts. TCRdb's table, derived via immunoSEQ multiplex PCR, lists solely in-frame clones and lacks some. V and J calls and clone size are as listed in that table; D and trimming were resolved from the DNA. The table lists about 150,000 clones, about 80% of them singletons. Sequencing was carried out using peripheral blood. The chain carries TRBV12-3 or TRBV12-4 and TRBJ1-1; 7 bases are shared with TRBD1. The TCR sequence derives from a human donor in a cohort sampled during active COVID-19. CDR3 bases: TGTGCCAGCAGTTTACGGGACAGCACTGAAGCTTTCTTT. This translates into CASSLRDSTEAFF.